The 14 T cell receptor beta chains below come from one sample, sequenced in a study of OX40 agonist ivuxolimab in advanced cancers. Assay: immunoSEQ multiplex PCR; the TCRdb copy retains only in-frame clones and omits some. There are approximately 65,000 clones in the sample; 92% occur only once, and about 0.58% lies in the top ten. Specimen: CD4+ or CD8+ T cells sorted from blood, collected in a trial of the OX40 agonist ivuxolimab. The receptors shown here come from an adult with an advanced solid tumor such as melanoma, head and neck, liver or kidney cancer.

This clone is a singleton in its sample. J is TRBJ1-3 and V is TRBV6-1; D unresolved. Trimming pared 3 bases from V and 0 bases from J, leaving 6 bases between. The CDR3 has 14 amino acids. Looked up from germline, CDR1 is MNHNS and CDR2 is SASEGT. This CDR3 reads CASSEQSSGNTIYF. CDR3 bases: TGTGCCAGCAGTGAGCAGAGCTCTGGAAACACCATATATTTT.

This clone was seen only a few times. The rearrangement links TRBV7-2 to TRBJ1-1; D call uncertain. The ends were cut back, 1 base at V and 3 bases at J, with 12 bases in the middle. This CDR3 spans 15 amino acids. Germline V gene lookup returns CDR1 SGHTA and CDR2 FQGNSA. The chain's CDR3 is CASSLDSRVDTEAFF. CDR3 DNA sequence: TGTGCCAGCAGCTTAGACTCGAGGGTGGACACTGAAGCTTTCTTT.

A single count supports this clone. The J gene is TRBJ2-1, the V gene TRBV9; TRBD1 is a possible D gene (5 bases). The CDR3 is made up of 15 amino acids. Germline V gives CDR1 SGDLS, CDR2 YYNGEE. The ends were cut back, 4 bases at V and 5 bases at J, with 16 bases in the middle. In nucleotides, the CDR3 is TGTGCCAGCAGCCCCCGGTTCTCAGGGAACAATGAGCAGTTCTTC. The encoded protein is CASSPRFSGNNEQFF.

This clone was recorded once. The chain is built from TRBV7-8 and TRBJ1-2; TRBD1 aligns across 7 bases. The CDR3 consists of 14 residues. With 4 bases clipped from V and 3 bases from J, the junction kept 5 bases outside the gene matches. From germline, CDR1 is SGHVS and CDR2 FQNEAQ. This chain's CDR3 is CASSSTTGYYGYTF. The CDR3 nucleotides are TGTGCCAGCAGCTCCACGACAGGGTACTATGGCTACACCTTC.

This chain joins TRBV5-5 and TRBJ2-5, with TRBD1 identical over 7 bases. Germline CDR1 SGHKS, CDR2 YYEKEE (reference sequence). The CDR3 has 18 amino acids. Trimming cost V 0 bases and J 5 bases; bases outside gene matches: 16. The CDR3 DNA reads TGTGCCAGCAGCTTGGTGGGGTCCTCAGGGGGAGTCGTTGAGACCCAGTACTTC. Translated, it gives CASSLVGSSGGVVETQYF.

V is TRBV5-4 and J is TRBJ2-7, with a weak D call TRBD1 (6 bases). Trimming shortened V by 5 bases and J by 6 bases, and 15 bases separated the two germline ends. The length of the CDR3 is 13 residues. Germline-derived CDR1 and CDR2 are SGHNT and YYREEE (reference sequence). The CDR3 nucleotides read TGTGCCAGCAGTCGGTACAGGGTTCTCGAGCAGTACTTC. As protein: CASSRYRVLEQYF.

The V and J genes are TRBV14 and TRBJ1-3; D is unclear. Germline V gene sequence: CDR1 SGHDN, CDR2 FVKESK. V lost 2 bases, J lost 0 bases, and 11 bases lay in between. The CDR3 runs 16 residues. CDR3 DNA: TGTGCCAGCAGCCAACCTGGACTGAACTCTGGAAACACCATATATTTT. Translating gives CASSQPGLNSGNTIYF.

A remark on this clone: An end of the junction differs from the germline gene, which may be a read error. The chain links TRBV5-1 to TRBJ2-2; a weak D match, TRBD2 (5 bases). Germline CDR1 is SGHRS and CDR2 is YFSETQ. The CDR3 spans 13 residues. The CDR3 here is CALSPRPRRGAVF. The CDR3 region has the DNA TGCGCCTTGTCACCCAGGCCTCGCCGGGGAGCTGTTTTT.

The chain links TRBV6-5 to TRBJ1-1; D remains unclear. CDR1 MNHEY and CDR2 SVGAGI come from the germline V gene. V lost 4 bases and J lost 2, with 5 bases in between. The CDR3 sequence is 12 residues long. Here the CDR3 reads CASSFDNTEAFF. The CDR3, as DNA: TGTGCCAGCAGTTTTGACAACACTGAAGCTTTCTTT.

The chain carries TRBV10-3 and TRBJ2-3; 14 bases line up with TRBD2. V gave up 6 bases and J gave up 6 bases; unmatched junction bases: 8. This CDR3 spans 16 amino acids. Germline lookup yields CDR1 ENHRY and CDR2 SYGVKD. CDR3 sequence: CAISTGTSGREDTQYF. The CDR3 nucleotides are TGTGCCATCAGCACCGGGACTAGCGGGAGAGAGGATACGCAGTATTTT.

The CDR3 sequence: CASSIVGTGVPGANVLTF. As DNA, the CDR3 is TGTGCCAGTAGTATTGTTGGGACAGGGGTACCTGGGGCCAACGTCCTGACTTTC. The chain uses TRBV19 and TRBJ2-6; 10 nucleotides line up with TRBD1. With 3 bases clipped from V and 2 bases from J, the junction kept 7 bases outside the gene matches. Germline CDR1 is LNHDA and CDR2 is SQIVND (reference sequence). The CDR3 is 18 amino acids.

About this clone itself: The germline gene is not matched at one end of the junction; a read error may be the cause. This chain connects TRBV2 to TRBJ1-2; D is perhaps TRBD1 (6 bases). The CDR3 extends over 14 amino acids. The germline gives CDR1 SNHLY, CDR2 FYNNEI. The CDR3 here is CASSEGQFNYGHTF. The CDR3 DNA reads TGTGCCAGCAGCGAAGGACAGTTTAACTATGGCCACACCTTC.

The chain joins TRBV6-5 to TRBJ2-2; D not certain. This CDR3 contains 15 residues. Looked up from germline, CDR1 is MNHEY and CDR2 is SVGAGI. For the CDR3, the DNA is TGTGCAACCAAGGGAACCGGGTTGGACACCGGGGAGCTGTTTTTT. Its translation is CATKGTGLDTGELFF.

The rearrangement links TRBV19 to TRBJ1-5, with TRBD1 matching over 8 bases. This CDR3 is 14 amino acids long. The V segment lost 5 bases and the J segment 7 bases; nucleotides outside the gene matches: 7. Per the germline V gene, CDR1 is LNHDA and CDR2 is SQIVND (reference sequence). Written as DNA, the CDR3 is TGTGCCAGTAGTGCTGGACAGGGCGGCCAGCCCCAGCATTTT. This sequence encodes CASSAGQGGQPQHF.